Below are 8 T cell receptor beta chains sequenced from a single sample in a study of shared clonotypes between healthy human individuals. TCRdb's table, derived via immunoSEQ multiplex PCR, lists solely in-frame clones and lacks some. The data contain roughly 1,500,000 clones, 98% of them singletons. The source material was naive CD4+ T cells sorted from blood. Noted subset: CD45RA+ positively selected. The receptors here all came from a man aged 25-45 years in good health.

The CDR3 sequence is CSVEFNYEQYF. The CDR3 nucleotides are TGCAGCGTTGAGTTTAACTACGAGCAGTACTTC. This chain uses TRBV29-1 with TRBJ2-7, with D unresolved. The CDR3 has 11 amino acids. Trimming cost V 3 bases and J 3 bases, with 6 bases left between them. Germline V gene data show CDR1 as SQVTM and CDR2 as ANQGSEA.

CDR3 DNA: TGTGCCAGCATAAGGACAGGCTTAATCTCTGGAAACACCATATATTTT. It codes for CASIRTGLISGNTIYF. The chain combines TRBV2 with TRBJ1-3; 7 bases align to TRBD1. Germline V gene data show CDR1 as SNHLY and CDR2 as FYNNEI. Trimming cost V 7 bases and J 0 bases; bases outside gene matches: 9. The CDR3 contains 16 residues. Together with reference TRBV2 and TRBJ1-3, the CDR3 gives the full variable domain: EPEVTQTPSHQVTQMGQEVILRCVPISNHLYFYWYRQILGQKVEFLVSFYNNEISEKSEIFDDQFSVERPDGSNFTLKIRSTKLEDSAMYFCASIRTGLISGNTIYFGEGSWLTVV.

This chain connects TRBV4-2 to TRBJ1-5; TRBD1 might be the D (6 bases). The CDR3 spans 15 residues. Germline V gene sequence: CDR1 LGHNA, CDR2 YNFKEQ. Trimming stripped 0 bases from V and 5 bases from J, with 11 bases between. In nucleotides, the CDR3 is TGTGCCAGCAGCCAAGATGGGAGGGGGGATCAGCCCCAGCATTTT. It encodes CASSQDGRGDQPQHF.

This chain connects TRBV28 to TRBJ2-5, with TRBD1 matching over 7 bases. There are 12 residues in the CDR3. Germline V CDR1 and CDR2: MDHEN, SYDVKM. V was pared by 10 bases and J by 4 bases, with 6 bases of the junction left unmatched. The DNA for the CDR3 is TGTGCCACGAAACAGGGGTCAGAGACCCAGTACTTC. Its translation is CATKQGSETQYF.

The CDR3 DNA reads as TGCGCCAGCAGGGGGAGGCTAGCGGGAACCTACGAGCAGTACTTC. As protein: CASRGRLAGTYEQYF. V gene TRBV10-2 combines with J gene TRBJ2-7; 9 nucleotides align to TRBD2. Germline CDR1 WSHSY, CDR2 SAAADI. CDR3 length: 15 residues. J was trimmed by 2 bases and V by 6 bases; bases with no gene match: 8.

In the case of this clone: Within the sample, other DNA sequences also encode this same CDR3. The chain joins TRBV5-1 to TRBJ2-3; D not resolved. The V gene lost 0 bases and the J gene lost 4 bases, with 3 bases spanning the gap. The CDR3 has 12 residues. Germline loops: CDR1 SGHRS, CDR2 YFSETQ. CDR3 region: CASSLVSDTQYF. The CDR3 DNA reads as TGCGCCAGCAGCTTGGTTTCAGATACGCAGTATTTT.

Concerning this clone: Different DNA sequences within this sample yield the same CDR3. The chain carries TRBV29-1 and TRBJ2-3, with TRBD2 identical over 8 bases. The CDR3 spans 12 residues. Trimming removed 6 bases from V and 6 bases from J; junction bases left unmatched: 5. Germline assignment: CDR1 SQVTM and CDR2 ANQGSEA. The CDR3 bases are TGCAGCGTGCTTAGCGGGACGGATACGCAGTATTTT. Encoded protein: CSVLSGTDTQYF.

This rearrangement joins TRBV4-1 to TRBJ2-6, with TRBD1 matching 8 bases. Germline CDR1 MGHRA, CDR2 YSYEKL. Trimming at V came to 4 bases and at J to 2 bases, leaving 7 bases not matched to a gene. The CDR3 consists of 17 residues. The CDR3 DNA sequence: TGCGCCAGCAGCCCGATACAGGGGGAGGCTGGGGCCAACGTCCTGACTTTC. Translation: CASSPIQGEAGANVLTF.